This TCR beta chain derives from a study of shared T cell receptors in the human thymus. V lost 2 bases to trimming and J lost 8 bases, with 19 bases between them. In germline, CDR1 is SGHVS, CDR2 FNYEAQ. The CDR3 is made up of 17 amino acids. The method was immunoSEQ multiplex PCR; TCRdb's version includes in-frame clones alone and lacks a portion of them. The sample lists some 760,000 clones, approximately 85% seen once, with under 0.012% in the top ten. These data also featured in a second study, about human thymus T cells. From that study: Resected material from corrective heart surgery provided the thymus tissue analysed. Thymic and blood repertoires appeared to display a bias in their usage of V and J genes. Thymic TCR repertoires of unrelated people reportedly overlapped highly.

Material for sequencing was thymocytes. V gene TRBV7-6 combines with J gene TRBJ1-6; tentatively, D is TRBD1 (5 bases). This sequence was found in a girl in the first two years of life with a congenital heart defect. The CDR3 nucleotides are TGTGCCAGCAGCTTATCGACCGGCCAGGGTGGGGATTCACCCCTCCACTTT. Its translation: CASSLSTGQGGDSPLHF.